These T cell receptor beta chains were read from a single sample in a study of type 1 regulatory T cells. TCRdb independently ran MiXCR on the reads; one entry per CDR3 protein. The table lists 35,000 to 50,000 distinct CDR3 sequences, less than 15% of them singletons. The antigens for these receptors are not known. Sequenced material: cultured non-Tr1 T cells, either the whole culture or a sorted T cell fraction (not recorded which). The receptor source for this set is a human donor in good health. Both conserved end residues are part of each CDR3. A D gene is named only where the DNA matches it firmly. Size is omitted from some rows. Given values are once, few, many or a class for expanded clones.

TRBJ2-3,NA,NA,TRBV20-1,TGCAGTGCTAGAGGCTTTGCCGGGACTCCGCGTTTT,CSARGFAGTPRF
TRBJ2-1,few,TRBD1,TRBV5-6,TGTGCCAGCACAACAGGGGGGTGGAGTAGTGAGCAGTTCTTC,CASTTGGWSSEQFF
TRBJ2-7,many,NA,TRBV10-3,TGTGCCATCAGTGAAGTTGCCTACGAGCAGTACTTC,CAISEVAYEQYF
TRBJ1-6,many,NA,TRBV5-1,TGCGCCAGCAGCTTGGCGGGGGGTTCACCCCTCCACTTT,CASSLAGGSPLHF
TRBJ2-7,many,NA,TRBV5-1,TGTGCCAGCAGCCTAAGCTCCTACGAGCAGTACTTC,CASSLSSYEQYF
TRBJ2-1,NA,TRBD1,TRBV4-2,TGTGCCAGCAGCCAAGCAGGGGGACCGGGGCAGTTCTTC,CASSQAGGPGQFF
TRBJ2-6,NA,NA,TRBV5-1,TGCGCCAGCAGCTTGGAATCTGGGGCCAACGTCCTGACTTTC,CASSLESGANVLTF
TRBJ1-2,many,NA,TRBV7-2,TGTGCCAGCAGCACCTACAGCCTTCCCCATGGCTACACCTTC,CASSTYSLPHGYTF
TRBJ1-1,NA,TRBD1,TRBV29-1,TGCAGCGTTGATAACAGGGGGCAGAACACTGAAGCTTTCTTT,CSVDNRGQNTEAFF
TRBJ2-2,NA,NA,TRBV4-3,TGCGTCAGCAGCCAAGACAGTCCTCAGAACACCGGGGAGCTGTTTTTT,CVSSQDSPQNTGELFF
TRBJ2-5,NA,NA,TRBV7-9,TGTGCCAGCAGCTTCCGGGGCGCGGAGACCCAGTACTTC,CASSFRGAETQYF
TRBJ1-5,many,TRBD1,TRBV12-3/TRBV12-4,TGTGCCAGCAGTTGGGGGGCAGGGGGTATTGAGCCCCAGCATTTT,CASSWGAGGIEPQHF
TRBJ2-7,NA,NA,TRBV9,TGTGCCAGCAGTGAGGAAGCCTACGAGCAGTACTTC,CASSEEAYEQYF
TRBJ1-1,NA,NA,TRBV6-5,TGTGCCAGCAGTCGCGGGTTTCTTGGTGAAGCTTTCTTT,CASSRGFLGEAFF
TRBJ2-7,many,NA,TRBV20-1,TGCAGTGCTAATTTAGGGGAGAGGGGGACCTACGAGCAGTACTTC,CSANLGERGTYEQYF
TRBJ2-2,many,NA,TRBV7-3,TGTGCCAGCAGCCAATCCGGGACCGGGGAGCTGTTTTTT,CASSQSGTGELFF
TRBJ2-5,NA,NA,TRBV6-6,TGTGCCAGCAGACCCGGGCAGCTTCAAGAGACCCAGTACTTC,CASRPGQLQETQYF
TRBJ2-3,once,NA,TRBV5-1,TGCGCCAGCAGGATCACGGCGGGGGATACGCAGTATTTT,CASRITAGDTQYF
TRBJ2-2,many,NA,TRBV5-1,TGCGCCAGCAGCTTGGGGATTATAGCGAACACCGGGGAGCTGTTTTTT,CASSLGIIANTGELFF
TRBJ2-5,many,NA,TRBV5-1,TGCGCCAGCAGCCAAGCCCAAGAGACCCAGTACTTC,CASSQAQETQYF
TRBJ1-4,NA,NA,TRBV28,TGTGCCAGCAATTTAGCTAATGAAAAACTGTTTTTT,CASNLANEKLFF
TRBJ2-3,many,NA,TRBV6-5,TGTGCCAGCAGGAGCGGCGCGGGGACCACAGATACGCAGTATTTT,CASRSGAGTTDTQYF
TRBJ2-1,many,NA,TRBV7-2,TGTGCCAGCAGCCCGAACATGCCCAATGAGCAGTTCTTC,CASSPNMPNEQFF
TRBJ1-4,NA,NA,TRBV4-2,TGTGCCAGCAGCCAAGTAGAAAGGGTGGAAAAACTGTTTTTT,CASSQVERVEKLFF
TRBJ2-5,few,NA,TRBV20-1,TGCAGTGCCCCTAGTTCTTCAGAGACCCAGTACTTC,CSAPSSSETQYF
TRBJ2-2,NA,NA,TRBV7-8,TGTGCCAGCAGCTTGAGAGGTCTTAACACCGGGGAGCTGTTTTTT,CASSLRGLNTGELFF
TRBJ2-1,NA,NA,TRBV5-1,TGCGCCAGCAGCCCAAATGAGGGTAGCTCCTACAATGAGCAGTTCTTC,CASSPNEGSSYNEQFF
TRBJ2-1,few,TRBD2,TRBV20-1,TGCAGTGCTAATAGCGGGAGTGGCGGCTACAATGAGCAGTTCTTC,CSANSGSGGYNEQFF